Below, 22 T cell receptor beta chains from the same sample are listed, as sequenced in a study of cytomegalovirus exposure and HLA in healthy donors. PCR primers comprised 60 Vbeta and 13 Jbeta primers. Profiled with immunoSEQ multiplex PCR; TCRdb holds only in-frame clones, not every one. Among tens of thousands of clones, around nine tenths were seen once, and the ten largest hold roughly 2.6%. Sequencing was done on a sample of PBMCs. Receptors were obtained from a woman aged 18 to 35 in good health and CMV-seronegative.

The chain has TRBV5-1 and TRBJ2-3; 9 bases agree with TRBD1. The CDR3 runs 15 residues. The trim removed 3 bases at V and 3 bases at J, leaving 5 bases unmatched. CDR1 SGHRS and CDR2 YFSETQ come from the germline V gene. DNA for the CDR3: TGCGCCAGCAGCTCCGGCGGACAGGGGACAGATACGCAGTATTTT. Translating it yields CASSSGGQGTDTQYF.

CDR3 bases: TGTGCCAGCAGCGGCCAGGGGCACTATGGCTACACCTTC. As protein: CASSGQGHYGYTF. The gene calls are TRBV9 and TRBJ1-2, with D maybe TRBD1 (6 bases). Per the germline V gene, CDR1 is SGDLS and CDR2 is YYNGEE. V lost 3 bases, J lost 3 bases, and 9 bases lay in between. This CDR3 has 13 residues.

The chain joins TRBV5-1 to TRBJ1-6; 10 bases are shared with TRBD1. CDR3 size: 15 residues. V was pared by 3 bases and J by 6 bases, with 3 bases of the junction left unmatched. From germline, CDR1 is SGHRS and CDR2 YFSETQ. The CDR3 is CASSSGQGPNSPLHF. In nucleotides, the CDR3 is TGCGCCAGCAGCTCGGGACAGGGGCCTAATTCACCCCTCCACTTT.

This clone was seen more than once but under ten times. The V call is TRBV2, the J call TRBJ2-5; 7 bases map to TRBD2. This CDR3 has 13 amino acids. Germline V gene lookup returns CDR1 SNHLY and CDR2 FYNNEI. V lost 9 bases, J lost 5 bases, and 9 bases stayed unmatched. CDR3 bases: TGTGCCAGTTCGGGACTAACACCGGAGACCCAGTACTTC. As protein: CASSGLTPETQYF.

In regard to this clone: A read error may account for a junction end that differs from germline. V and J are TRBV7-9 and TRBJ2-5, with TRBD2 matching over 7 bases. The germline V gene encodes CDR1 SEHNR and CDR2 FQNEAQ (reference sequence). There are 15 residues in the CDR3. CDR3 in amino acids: CSSSFPAGTAETQYF. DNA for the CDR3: TGTTCCAGCAGCTTTCCAGCGGGAACGGCTGAGACCCAGTACTTC.

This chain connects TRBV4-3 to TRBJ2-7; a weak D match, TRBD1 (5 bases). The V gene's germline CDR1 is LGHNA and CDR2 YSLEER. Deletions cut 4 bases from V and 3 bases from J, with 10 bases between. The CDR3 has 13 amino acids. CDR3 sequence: CASSPGHDYEQYF. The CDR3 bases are TGCGCCAGCAGCCCCGGACACGACTACGAGCAGTACTTC.

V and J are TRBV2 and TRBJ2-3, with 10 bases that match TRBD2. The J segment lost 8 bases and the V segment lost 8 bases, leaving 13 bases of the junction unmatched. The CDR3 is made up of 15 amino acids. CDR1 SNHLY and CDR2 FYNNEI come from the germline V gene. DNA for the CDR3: TGTGCCAGCTGGCGACTAGCGGGCGAGCCAGGTACGCAGTATTTT. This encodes CASWRLAGEPGTQYF.

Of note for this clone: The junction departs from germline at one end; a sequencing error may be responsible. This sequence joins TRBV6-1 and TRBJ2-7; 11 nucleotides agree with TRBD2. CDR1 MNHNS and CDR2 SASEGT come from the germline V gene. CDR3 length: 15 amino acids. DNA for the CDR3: TGTGCCAGCAGAGCACGACTAGCGGGATCCTTCGAGCAGTACTTC. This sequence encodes CASRARLAGSFEQYF.

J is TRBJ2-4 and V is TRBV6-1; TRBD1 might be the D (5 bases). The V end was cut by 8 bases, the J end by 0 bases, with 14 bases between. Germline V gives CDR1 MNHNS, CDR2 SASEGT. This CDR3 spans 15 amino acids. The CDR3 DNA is TGTGCCAGCCTACGGACAACCTTAGCCAAAAACATTCAGTACTTC. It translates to CASLRTTLAKNIQYF.

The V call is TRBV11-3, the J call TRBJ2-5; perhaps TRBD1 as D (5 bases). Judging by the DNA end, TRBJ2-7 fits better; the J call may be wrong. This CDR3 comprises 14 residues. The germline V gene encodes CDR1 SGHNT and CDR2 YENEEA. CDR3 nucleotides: TGTGCCAGCAGCCCAGGGCCCCCCTCCTACGAGCAGTACTTC. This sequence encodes CASSPGPPSYEQYF.

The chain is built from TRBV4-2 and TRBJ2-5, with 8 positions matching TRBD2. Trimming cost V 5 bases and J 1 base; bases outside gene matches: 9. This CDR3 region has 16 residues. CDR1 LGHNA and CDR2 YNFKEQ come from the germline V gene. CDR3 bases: TGTGCCAGCAGCATGGGACTAGAGGTATTCCAAGAGACCCAGTACTTC. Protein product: CASSMGLEVFQETQYF.

The CDR3 loop reads CASSAGQNTEAFF. CDR3 bases: TGTGCCAGCAGCGCAGGACAGAACACTGAAGCTTTCTTT. The chain links TRBV6-1 to TRBJ1-1; D is possibly TRBD1 (5 bases). The V and J ends lost 6 bases and 1 base respectively, with 9 bases between them. CDR1 MNHNS and CDR2 SASEGT come from the germline V gene. The CDR3 is made up of 13 amino acids.

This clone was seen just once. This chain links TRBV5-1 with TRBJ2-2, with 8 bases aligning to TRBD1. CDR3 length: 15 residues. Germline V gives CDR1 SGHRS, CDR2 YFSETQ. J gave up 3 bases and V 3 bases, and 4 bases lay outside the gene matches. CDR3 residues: CASSWTGTHTGELFF. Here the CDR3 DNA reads TGCGCCAGCAGCTGGACAGGGACACACACCGGGGAGCTGTTTTTT.

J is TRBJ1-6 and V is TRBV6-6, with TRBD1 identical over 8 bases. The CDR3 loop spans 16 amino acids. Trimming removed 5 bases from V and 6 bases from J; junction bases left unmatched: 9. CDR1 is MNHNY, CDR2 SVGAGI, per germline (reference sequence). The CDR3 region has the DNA TGTGCCAGCAGTCTCGAGACAGGGGCCGGTAATTCACCCCTCCACTTT. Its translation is CASSLETGAGNSPLHF.

The CDR3 region is CASSLEGSSYNEQFF. In DNA form, the CDR3 reads TGTGCCAGCAGCTTAGAGGGGAGCTCCTACAATGAGCAGTTCTTC. This chain links TRBV11-2 with TRBJ2-1, with D possibly TRBD2 on 5 matching bases. Trimming removed 0 bases from V and 0 bases from J, with 6 bases in between. This CDR3 has 15 residues. From germline, CDR1 is SGHAT and CDR2 FQNNGV.

The CDR3 DNA follows: TGTGCCAGCAGCTTAACAAGGACAGAAGCCAAAAACATTCAGTACTTC. Protein sequence: CASSLTRTEAKNIQYF. J is TRBJ2-4 and V is TRBV7-9; weak D call: TRBD1 (6 bases). With 2 bases removed from V and 0 bases from J, the gap between germline ends came to 11 bases. Germline assignment: CDR1 SEHNR and CDR2 FQNEAQ (reference sequence). The length of the CDR3 is 16 residues.

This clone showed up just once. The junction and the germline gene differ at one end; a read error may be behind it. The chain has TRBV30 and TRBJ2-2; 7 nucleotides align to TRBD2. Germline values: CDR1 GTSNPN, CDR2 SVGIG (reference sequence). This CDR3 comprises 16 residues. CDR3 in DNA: TGTGCCTGGAGTGTGCCGCGCGGGGGAAACACCGGGGAGCCGTTTTTT. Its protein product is CAWSVPRGGNTGEPFF.

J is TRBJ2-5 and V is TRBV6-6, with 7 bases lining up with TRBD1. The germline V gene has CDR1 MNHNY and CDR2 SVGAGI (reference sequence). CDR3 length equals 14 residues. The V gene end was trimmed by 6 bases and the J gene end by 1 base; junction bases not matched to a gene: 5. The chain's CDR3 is CASSREGAQETQYF. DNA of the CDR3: TGTGCCAGCAGCCGTGAGGGGGCCCAAGAGACCCAGTACTTC.

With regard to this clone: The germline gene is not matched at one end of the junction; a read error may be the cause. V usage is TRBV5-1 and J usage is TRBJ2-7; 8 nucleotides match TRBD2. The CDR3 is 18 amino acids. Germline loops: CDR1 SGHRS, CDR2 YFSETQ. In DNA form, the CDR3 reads TGCGTCAGCAGCTTGTCGTCTCTTGAGCGGGAGTATGTCTACGAGCAGTACTTC. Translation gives CVSSLSSLEREYVYEQYF.

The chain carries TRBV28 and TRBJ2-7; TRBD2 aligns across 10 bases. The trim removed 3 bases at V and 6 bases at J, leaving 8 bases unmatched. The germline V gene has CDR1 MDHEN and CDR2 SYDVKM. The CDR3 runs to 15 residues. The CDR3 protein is CASSFGSGGRSEQYF. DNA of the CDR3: TGTGCCAGCAGTTTCGGTAGCGGGGGGAGGTCCGAGCAGTACTTC.

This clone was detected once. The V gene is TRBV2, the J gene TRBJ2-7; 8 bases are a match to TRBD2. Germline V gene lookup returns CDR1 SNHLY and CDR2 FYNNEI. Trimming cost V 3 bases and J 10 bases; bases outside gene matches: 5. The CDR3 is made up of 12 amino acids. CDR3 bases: TGTGCCAGCAGTGACCACGGACTAGCCCAGTACTTC. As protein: CASSDHGLAQYF.

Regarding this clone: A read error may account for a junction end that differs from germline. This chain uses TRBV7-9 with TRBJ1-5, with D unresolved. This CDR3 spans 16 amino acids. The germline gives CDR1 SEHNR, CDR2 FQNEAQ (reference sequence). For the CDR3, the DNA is TGTTCCAGCAGCTTAGCCCGCTCCGGTGGCAATCAGCCCCAGCATTTT. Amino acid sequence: CSSSLARSGGNQPQHF.